These 14 T cell receptor beta chains came from one sample sequenced in a study of cytomegalovirus exposure and HLA in healthy donors. The PCR contained 60 Vbeta and 13 Jbeta primers. Profiled with immunoSEQ multiplex PCR; TCRdb holds only in-frame clones, not every one. The data contain tens of thousands of clones, roughly 79% of them singletons. Sequenced material: PBMCs. All receptors derive from a man aged 50 to 59 in good health and CMV-seronegative.

J is TRBJ2-3 and V is TRBV29-1; 7 bases line up with TRBD1. Per germline, CDR1 SQVTM and CDR2 ANQGSEA. The CDR3 spans 13 residues. The J segment lost 0 bases and the V segment lost 4 bases, leaving 1 base of the junction unmatched. This CDR3 is CSVGGQSTDTQYF. The CDR3 nucleotides read TGCAGCGTTGGGGGACAGAGCACAGATACGCAGTATTTT.

This rearrangement joins TRBV2 to TRBJ1-1, with D hard to call. The CDR3 contains 14 residues. Trimming took 7 bases from V and 4 from J, leaving 16 bases between them. CDR1 is SNHLY and CDR2 is FYNNEI in the germline V gene. The CDR3 reads CASKTREGSTEAFF. The CDR3 DNA follows: TGTGCCAGCAAGACTCGAGAGGGTAGCACTGAAGCTTTCTTT.

The V and J genes are TRBV6-5 and TRBJ1-6; perhaps TRBD1 as D (6 bases). V shed 2 bases and J shed 10 bases, with 15 bases lying between them. CDR3 length equals 15 residues. The germline V gene has CDR1 MNHEY and CDR2 SVGAGI. The CDR3 nucleotides read TGTGCCAGCAGTTACGGGCAGGGGCTAGGATCACCCCTCCACTTT. Amino acid sequence: CASSYGQGLGSPLHF.

The chain recombines TRBV6-5 with TRBJ2-4; weak D call: TRBD1 (6 bases). CDR3 length equals 16 residues. Trimming took off 4 bases at V and 0 bases at J, with 13 bases between the two ends. The V gene's germline CDR1 is MNHEY and CDR2 SVGAGI. As DNA, the CDR3 is TGTGCCAGCAGTTCCCGACAGGCGATAGCCAAAAACATTCAGTACTTC. Protein sequence: CASSSRQAIAKNIQYF.

The chain carries TRBV6-5 and TRBJ2-5; D gene ambiguous. The J call could be wrong; TRBJ2-7 is a better fit for the DNA end. The CDR3 totals 15 residues. Germline V lookup: CDR1 MNHEY, CDR2 SVGAGI. The CDR3 reads CASSYSYGSNYEQYF. The CDR3 DNA sequence: TGTGCCAGCAGTTACTCGTACGGATCTAACTACGAGCAGTACTTC.

V is TRBV19 and J is TRBJ2-3; possibly TRBD1 for D (6 bases). This CDR3 spans 18 amino acids. Germline lookup yields CDR1 LNHDA and CDR2 SQIVND (reference sequence). Trimming stripped 3 bases from V and 2 bases from J, with 21 bases between. In DNA form, the CDR3 reads TGTGCCAGTAGTATTGCCACGACGGACAGCTACAACACAGATACGCAGTATTTT. This translates into CASSIATTDSYNTDTQYF.

The gene calls are TRBV9 and TRBJ2-3; D ambiguous. V dropped 4 bases and J dropped 0 bases, with 15 bases sitting between them. The CDR3 loop spans 16 amino acids. CDR1 and CDR2 (germline): SGDLS, YYNGEE. CDR3 amino acids: CASSSEGLGSTDTQYF. Here the CDR3 DNA reads TGTGCCAGCAGCTCGGAAGGATTGGGCAGCACAGATACGCAGTATTTT.

This sequence joins TRBV10-1 and TRBJ2-5; 11 bases are shared with TRBD2. Judging by the DNA end, TRBJ2-7 fits better; the J call may be wrong. The germline V gene has CDR1 WNHNN and CDR2 SYGVQD (reference sequence). The CDR3 runs 15 residues. In nucleotides, the CDR3 is TGCGCCAGCAGTGTTGGGACTAGCGGCTCCTACGAGCAGTACTTC. It translates to CASSVGTSGSYEQYF.

The chain links TRBV4-1 to TRBJ1-1, with 7 positions matching TRBD1. J gave up 10 bases and V 4 bases, and 12 bases lay outside the gene matches. The CDR3 has 14 amino acids. CDR1 and CDR2 (germline): MGHRA, YSYEKL. CDR3 loop: CASSRPIQTGRAFF. The CDR3 nucleotides are TGCGCCAGCAGCCGTCCAATTCAGACAGGGCGAGCTTTCTTT.

This clone came up a few times. J is TRBJ2-2 and V is TRBV7-3; TRBD2 matches at 10 bases. CDR1 is SGHTA and CDR2 is FQGTGA in the germline V gene. J was trimmed by 4 bases and V by 6 bases; bases with no gene match: 5. CDR3 length equals 15 residues. CDR3 DNA: TGTGCCAGCAGGACGACTAGCGGGTCCACCGGGGAGCTGTTTTTT. Its protein product is CASRTTSGSTGELFF.

This chain's CDR3 is CASSYLQGAYEQYF. The CDR3 DNA reads as TGTGCCAGCAGCTACTTACAGGGGGCTTACGAGCAGTACTTC. The genes are TRBV13 and TRBJ2-7; 9 positions agree with TRBD1. The germline V gene encodes CDR1 PRHDT and CDR2 FYEKMQ (reference sequence). The length of the CDR3 is 14 residues. V lost 4 bases and J lost 4; bases outside the gene matches: 5.

The chain carries TRBV10-1 and TRBJ2-7, with TRBD1 matching 7 bases. This CDR3 has 14 amino acids. Germline trimming cut 0 bases from V and 5 bases from J; bases unmatched to any gene: 4. Germline CDR1 reads WNHNN; CDR2 reads SYGVQD (reference sequence). This chain's CDR3 is CASSESRGGHEQYF. CDR3 DNA: TGCGCCAGCAGTGAGTCTAGAGGGGGCCACGAGCAGTACTTC.

The V call is TRBV7-3, the J call TRBJ1-6; weak D call: TRBD1 (6 bases). The CDR3 is made up of 14 amino acids. V lost 5 bases to trimming and J lost 4 bases, with 9 bases between them. CDR1 SGHTA and CDR2 FQGTGA come from the germline V gene. CDR3 in amino acids: CASSRQAYNSPLHF. The DNA for the CDR3 is TGTGCCAGCAGCCGACAGGCTTATAATTCACCCCTCCACTTT.

As concerns this clone: Additional DNA sequences in this sample encode the identical CDR3. The chain couples TRBV6-6 to TRBJ1-1; 7 nucleotides match TRBD1. Germline lookup yields CDR1 MNHNY and CDR2 SVGAGI (reference sequence). J lost 11 bases, V lost 8 bases, and 5 bases had no gene match. The CDR3 loop spans 10 amino acids. CDR3 loop: CASWDSEAFF. In DNA, the CDR3 is TGTGCCAGCTGGGACAGTGAGGCTTTCTTT.